A selection of T cell receptor beta chains follows, all from one sample in a study of cytomegalovirus exposure and HLA in healthy donors. Measured with immunoSEQ multiplex PCR; TCRdb has only the in-frame clones, and not every one. The repertoire holds about 200,000 clones, with roughly 80% as singletons. Sequencing input: PBMCs. These receptors originate from a man aged 50-59 years in good health and CMV-seronegative. CDR3s include the opening cysteine and the closing phenylalanine or tryptophan. D genes are given only for firm matches. For some rows the clone size is stated as once, few or many, or as a class when expanded; others skip it.

>TRBV19|TRBJ1-1|few|TRBD1
TGTGCCAGTAGTTTTCAGGGGGCGCTGGGCACTGAAGCTTTCTTT
CASSFQGALGTEAFF
>TRBV29-1|TRBJ2-7|few|TRBD2
TGCAGCGTTGACGGTACGGGTAGCGGGATTGCGGAGCAGTACTTC
CSVDGTGSGIAEQYF
>TRBV23-1|TRBJ2-1|-|TRBD2
TGCGCCAGCAGTCATTCTAGCGGGAGCTCCTACAATGAGCAGTTCTTC
CASSHSSGSSYNEQFF
>TRBV27|TRBJ2-1|-|-
TGTGCCAGCAGTATCTCGAGGGTAAACAATGAGCAGTTCTTC
CASSISRVNNEQFF
>TRBV13|TRBJ2-7|-|TRBD2
TGTGCCAGCAGCCAGGAGGGTAGCGGGCTCGAGCAGTACTTC
CASSQEGSGLEQYF
>TRBV4-1|TRBJ2-4|-|TRBD2
TGCGCCAGCAGCCGGGGACTAGCGGGAGTTGAGACCAAAAACATTCAGTACTTC
CASSRGLAGVETKNIQYF
>TRBV7-9|TRBJ2-4|-|-
TGTGCCAGCAGCTACGCGATCGACAAAAACAGTCAGTACTTC
CASSYAIDKNSQYF
>TRBV30|TRBJ2-7|-|-
TGTGCCTGGAAGGCGGGGGCGAACGAGCAGTACTTC
CAWKAGANEQYF
>TRBV7-6|TRBJ2-2|-|TRBD2
TGTGCCAGCAGCTTAGAACCCGGGAGGGGCACCGGGGAGCTGTTTTTT
CASSLEPGRGTGELFF
>TRBV4-2|TRBJ2-7|-|TRBD2
TGTGCCAGCAGCCAAGACTTGGCTGGACTAGCGGGACCCACTTACGAGCAGTACTTC
CASSQDLAGLAGPTYEQYF
>TRBV10-3|TRBJ2-1|-|TRBD2
TGTGCCATCAGTGAGTTGACTAGCGGCTACAATGAGCAGTTCTTC
CAISELTSGYNEQFF
>TRBV5-1|TRBJ2-5|-|-
TGCGCCAGCAGCTTGGGGACAGACCACCAAGAGACCCAGTACTTC
CASSLGTDHQETQYF
>TRBV30|TRBJ2-1|-|TRBD1
TGTGCCTGGAGTCGTCCCTCCAACAGGGGCTATAATGGGAATGAGCAGTTCTTC
CAWSRPSNRGYNGNEQFF
>TRBV4-2|TRBJ2-3|-|TRBD2
TGTGCCAGCAGCCTAGAGCGGGAGAGCGCAGATACGCAGTATTTT
CASSLERESADTQYF
>TRBV15|TRBJ2-7|-|-
TGTGCCACCAGCAGAGATTCCTTTGACGAGCAGTACTTC
CATSRDSFDEQYF
>TRBV9|TRBJ1-5|-|-
TGTGCCAGCAGCGTAGCCCCGGGAGGGGGTCAGCCCCAGCATTTT
CASSVAPGGGQPQHF
>TRBV11-1|TRBJ2-7|-|-
TGTGCCAGCAGCTGGGACACCTCCTACGAGCAGTACTTC
CASSWDTSYEQYF
>TRBV6-1|TRBJ1-2|-|-
TGTGCCAGCAGTGGGCCAGAGTGGGCCTATGGCTACACCTTC
CASSGPEWAYGYTF
>TRBV19|TRBJ2-4|-|TRBD2
TGTGCCAGTAGTAGGGCGGGAGGGGACATTCAGTACTTC
CASSRAGGDIQYF